This TCR beta chain was captured by sequencing in a study of blood T cell repertoires in COVID-19. Trimming removed 3 bases from V and 5 bases from J; junction bases left unmatched: 3. CDR3 length: 14 amino acids. Germline assignment: CDR1 DFQATT and CDR2 SNEGSKA (reference sequence). Original data processing: Amplification with reference gene primers provided the estimates of nucleated cell counts. Here immunoSEQ multiplex PCR was the method, and the copy in TCRdb shows in-frame clones only, minus some. Clone size and the V and J calls come from that table; the DNA yielded D and trimming. The table lists 250,000 to 350,000 clones, approximately 86% of them singletons.

This receptor was identified in a woman in her 70s with COVID-19, enrolled during active disease. The rearrangement joins TRBV20-1 to TRBJ2-2; 10 nucleotides align to TRBD1. The sequencing input was peripheral blood. In DNA, the CDR3 is TGCAGTGCTAGTAGGACAGGGGGGACCGGGGAGCTGTTTTTT. Translating it yields CSASRTGGTGELFF.